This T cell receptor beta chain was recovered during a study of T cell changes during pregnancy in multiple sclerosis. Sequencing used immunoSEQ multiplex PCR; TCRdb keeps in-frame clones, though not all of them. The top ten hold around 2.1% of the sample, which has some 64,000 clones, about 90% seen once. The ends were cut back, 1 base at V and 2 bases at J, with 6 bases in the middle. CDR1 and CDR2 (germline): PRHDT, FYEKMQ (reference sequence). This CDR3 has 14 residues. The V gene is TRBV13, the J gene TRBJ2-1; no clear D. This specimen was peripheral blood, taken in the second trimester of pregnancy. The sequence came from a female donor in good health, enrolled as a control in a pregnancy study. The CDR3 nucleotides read TGTGCCAGCAGCTTAGCTGCAGCCTACAATGAGCAGTTCTTC. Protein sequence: CASSLAAAYNEQFF.